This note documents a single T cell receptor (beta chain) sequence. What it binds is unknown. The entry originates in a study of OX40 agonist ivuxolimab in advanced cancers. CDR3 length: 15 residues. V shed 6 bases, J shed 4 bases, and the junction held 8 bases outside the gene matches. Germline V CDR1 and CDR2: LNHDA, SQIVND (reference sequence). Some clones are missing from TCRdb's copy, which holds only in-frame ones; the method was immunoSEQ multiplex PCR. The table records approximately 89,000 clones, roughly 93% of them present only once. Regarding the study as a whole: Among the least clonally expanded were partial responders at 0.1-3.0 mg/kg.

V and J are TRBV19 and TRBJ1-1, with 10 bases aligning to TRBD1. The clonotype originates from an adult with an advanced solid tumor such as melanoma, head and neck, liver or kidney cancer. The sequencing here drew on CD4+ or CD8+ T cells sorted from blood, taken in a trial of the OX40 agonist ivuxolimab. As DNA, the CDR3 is TGTGCCAGTAGGGGACAGGGGCAGTTGGGCACTGAAGCTTTCTTT. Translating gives CASRGQGQLGTEAFF.